This T cell receptor beta chain was sequenced in a study of cytomegalovirus exposure and HLA in healthy donors. Study observations and caveats: Some TCR beta chains (164 of them) were listed as cytomegalovirus-associated.

With respect to this clone: Its cognate antigen is unknown. Its ends do not fully match the called genes, so a read error is possible.

Clones were read by immunoSEQ multiplex PCR, and TCRdb kept only the in-frame ones, dropping some. The data contain some 240,000 clones, 70% to 90% of them singletons. CDR3 length: 14 amino acids. Germline loops: CDR1 SEHNR, CDR2 FQNEAQ (reference sequence). The V call is TRBV7-9, the J call TRBJ2-1; a weak D match, TRBD2 (6 bases). The sequenced sample consisted of PBMCs. This receptor was obtained from a woman in her 30s in good health and CMV-seropositive. CDR3: CASSFGDSHNEQFF. The CDR3 nucleotides are TGTGCCAGCAGCTTCGGGGACTCCCACAATGAGCAGTTCTTC.